Reported below is one TCR beta chain. The read terminates 3 residues before the CDR3 end, so the remaining end is supplied by the germline J gene. TCR beta CDR3 amplified by multiplex PCR from approximately 1,200 ng genomic DNA. This table comes from immunoSEQ multiplex PCR, and its TCRdb copy is limited to in-frame clones, with some not included. The sample yields around 20,000 clones, of which the top ten take up roughly 5.2%. The germline V gene encodes CDR1 SEHNR and CDR2 FQNEAQ (reference sequence). The CDR3 has 15 amino acids. The data are from a study of T cells in women clearing cervical HPV infection. Study overall: Cases: HPV16-related CIN3 or worse on histology, a couple of invasive cancers. Case blood drawn at lesion detection; control blood after infection cleared. For cases, blood was sampled a median around 150 days after lesion detection, interquartile range about 90 to 230 days.

This sequence originates from a woman between 18 and 70 years old with a cervical HPV16 infection that either progressed to CIN3+ or cleared (not recorded which). This rearrangement joins TRBV7-9 to TRBJ2-2; D remains ambiguous. Sequencing was done on a sample of blood buffy coat. This CDR3 reads CASSLYGPEHSPLFF. The sequenced CDR3 bases are TGTGCCAGCAGCTTATATGGGCCCGAGCATTCACCG.